The 2 T cell receptor beta chains presented below share a single source sample, sequenced in a study of CD4 T cells in relation to SARS-CoV-2 and coronaviruses (dated by TCRdb to about 2021). No antigen is known for these receptors. Library construction relied on the immunoSEQ multiplex PCR assay. Entries here come from immuneACCESS through TCRdb and include only in-frame sequences with V and J called. Some clones fail to appear in such tables; in the studies checked, an unresolved V gene covers under half of the shortfall, and the cause of the remainder is unknown. This sample is represented by about 18,000 clones; around 80% of them were singletons. The ten largest clones take up approximately 19% of the sample. CD4+ T cells from unexposed donors were collected before the COVID-19 pandemic (2011-2018). After around ten days of culture, CD4+ T cells were isolated with the EasySep CD4+ T cell isolation kit.

Sequenced material: CD4+ T cells from PBMCs, cultured in vitro. Receptors originate from a human donor in good health.

The chain has TRBV10-1 and TRBJ2-7; 7 bases map to TRBD2. Losses at the gene ends were 3 bases for V and 7 bases for J; bases not matched to a gene: 15. The CDR3 is made up of 16 amino acids. The V gene's germline CDR1 is WNHNN and CDR2 SYGVQD (reference sequence). The CDR3 coding sequence is TGCGCCAGCAGTGACCAAAAAAGCGGGATTATGGGAGAGCAGTACTTC. It codes for CASSDQKSGIMGEQYF.

This clone was observed a handful of times. This chain joins TRBV3-1 (or the pseudogene TRBV3-2) and TRBJ1-1; TRBD1 agrees at 8 bases. This CDR3 comprises 13 residues. Germline V gives CDR1 LGHDT, CDR2 YNNKEL (reference sequence). With 5 bases clipped from V and 1 base from J, the junction kept 0 bases outside the gene matches. The DNA of the CDR3 is TGTGCCAGCAGCGGACAGGGGAACACTGAAGCTTTCTTT. It is translated as CASSGQGNTEAFF.